The sequence of this T cell receptor (beta chain) was determined in a study of T-cell memory formation after mild COVID-19. This clonotype was detected a few times. TCRdb re-analysed the 5' RACE reads in MiXCR, keeping a single row per CDR3 protein. The sample consists of roughly 450,000 distinct CDR3 sequences, about 20% of them appearing once. The source is an adult woman who had mild COVID-19 (a few samples of this study predate the infection). Cell type and time point are not known. Sequenced material: PBMCs or a T cell subset sorted from them (not recorded which).

CDR3 sequence: CASSLGSGLRMNTEAFF. CDR3 DNA: TGCGCCAGCAGCTTGGGGTCAGGGTTGCGAATGAACACTGAAGCTTTCTTT. This chain links TRBV5-1 with TRBJ1-1; weak D call: TRBD1 (5 bases). With 0 bases removed from V and 0 bases from J, the gap between germline ends came to 15 bases. This CDR3 spans 17 amino acids. Germline V lookup: CDR1 SGHRS, CDR2 YFSETQ.